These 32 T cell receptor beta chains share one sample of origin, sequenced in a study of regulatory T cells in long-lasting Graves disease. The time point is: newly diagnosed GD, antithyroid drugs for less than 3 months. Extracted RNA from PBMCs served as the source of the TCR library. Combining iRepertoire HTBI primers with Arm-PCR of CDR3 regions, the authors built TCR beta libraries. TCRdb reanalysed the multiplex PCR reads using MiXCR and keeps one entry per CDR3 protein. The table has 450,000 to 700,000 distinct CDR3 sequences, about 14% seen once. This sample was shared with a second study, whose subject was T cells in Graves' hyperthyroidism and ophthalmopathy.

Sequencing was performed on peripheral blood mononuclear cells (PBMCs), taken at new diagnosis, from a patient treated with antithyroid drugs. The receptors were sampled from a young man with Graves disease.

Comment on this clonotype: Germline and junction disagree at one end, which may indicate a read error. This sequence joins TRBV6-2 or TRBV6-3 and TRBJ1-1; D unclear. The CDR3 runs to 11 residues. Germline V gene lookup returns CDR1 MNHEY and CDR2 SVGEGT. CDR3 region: CASSERAEASF. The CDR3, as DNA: TGTGCCAGCAGTGAGAGGGCTGAAGCTTCCTTT.

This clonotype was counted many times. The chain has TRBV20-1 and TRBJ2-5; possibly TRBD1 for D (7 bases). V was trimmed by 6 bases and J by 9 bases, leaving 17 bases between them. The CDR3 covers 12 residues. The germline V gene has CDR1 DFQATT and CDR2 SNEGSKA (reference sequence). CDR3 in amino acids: CSAFGQEGAQYF. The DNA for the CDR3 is TGCAGTGCCTTCGGACAGGAGGGGGCCCAGTACTTC.

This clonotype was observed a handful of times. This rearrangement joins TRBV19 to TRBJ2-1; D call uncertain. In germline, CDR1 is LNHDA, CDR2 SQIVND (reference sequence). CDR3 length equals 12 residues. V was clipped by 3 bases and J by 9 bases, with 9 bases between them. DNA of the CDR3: TGTGCCAGTAGTATGAAATACGGTGAGCAGTTCTTC. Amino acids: CASSMKYGEQFF.

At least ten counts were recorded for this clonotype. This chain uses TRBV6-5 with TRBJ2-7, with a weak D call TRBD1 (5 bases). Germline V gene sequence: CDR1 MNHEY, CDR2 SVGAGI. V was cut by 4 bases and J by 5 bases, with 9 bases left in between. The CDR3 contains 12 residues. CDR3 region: CASSSRVHEQYF. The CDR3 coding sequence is TGTGCCAGCAGTTCCAGGGTACACGAGCAGTACTTC.

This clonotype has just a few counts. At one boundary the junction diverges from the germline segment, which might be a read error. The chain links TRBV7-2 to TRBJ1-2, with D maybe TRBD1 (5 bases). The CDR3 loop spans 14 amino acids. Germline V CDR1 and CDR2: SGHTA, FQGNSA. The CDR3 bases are TGTGCCAGCAGCTTAAACCGCAGGGACTATAGCTACACCTTC. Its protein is CASSLNRRDYSYTF.

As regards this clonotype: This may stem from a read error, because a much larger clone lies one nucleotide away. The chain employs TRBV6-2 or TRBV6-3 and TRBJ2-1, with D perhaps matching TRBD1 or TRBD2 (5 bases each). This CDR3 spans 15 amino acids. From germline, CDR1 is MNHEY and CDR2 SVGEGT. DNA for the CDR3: TGTGCCAGCAGTTACGGGGGTGCAGGTTTCGATGAGCGGTTCTTC. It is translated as CASSYGGAGFDERFF.

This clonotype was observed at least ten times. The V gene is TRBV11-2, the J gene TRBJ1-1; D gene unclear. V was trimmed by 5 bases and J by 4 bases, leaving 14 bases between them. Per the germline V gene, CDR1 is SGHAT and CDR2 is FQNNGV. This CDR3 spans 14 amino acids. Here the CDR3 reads CASSPLSGRTEAFF. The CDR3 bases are TGTGCCAGCAGCCCCCTATCTGGGCGCACTGAAGCTTTCTTT. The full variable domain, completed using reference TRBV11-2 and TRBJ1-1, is EAGVAQSPRYKIIEKRQSVAFWCNPISGHATLYWYQQILGQGPKLLIQFQNNGVVDDSQLPKDRFSAERLKGVDSTLKIQPAKLEDSAVYLCASSPLSGRTEAFFGQGTRLTVV.

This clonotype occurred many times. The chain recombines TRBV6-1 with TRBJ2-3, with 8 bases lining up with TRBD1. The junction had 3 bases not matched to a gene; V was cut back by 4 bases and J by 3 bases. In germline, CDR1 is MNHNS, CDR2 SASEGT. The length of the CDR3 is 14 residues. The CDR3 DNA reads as TGTGCCAGCAGTGGAAGGACAGGGACAGATACGCAGTATTTT. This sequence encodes CASSGRTGTDTQYF.

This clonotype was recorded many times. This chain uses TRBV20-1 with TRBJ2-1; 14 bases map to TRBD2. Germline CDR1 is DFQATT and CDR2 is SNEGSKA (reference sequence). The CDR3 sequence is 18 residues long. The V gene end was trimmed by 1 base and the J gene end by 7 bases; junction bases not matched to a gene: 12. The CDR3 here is CSARGGTSGRARRNEQFF. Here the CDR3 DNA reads TGCAGTGCTAGAGGGGGGACTAGCGGGAGAGCCCGGCGGAATGAGCAGTTCTTC.

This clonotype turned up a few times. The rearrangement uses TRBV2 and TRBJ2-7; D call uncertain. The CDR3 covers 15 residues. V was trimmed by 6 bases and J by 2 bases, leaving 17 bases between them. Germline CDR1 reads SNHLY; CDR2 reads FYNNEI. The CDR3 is CASSEPGSQTYEQYF. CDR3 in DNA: TGTGCCAGCAGCGAACCCGGGTCCCAAACCTACGAGCAGTACTTC.

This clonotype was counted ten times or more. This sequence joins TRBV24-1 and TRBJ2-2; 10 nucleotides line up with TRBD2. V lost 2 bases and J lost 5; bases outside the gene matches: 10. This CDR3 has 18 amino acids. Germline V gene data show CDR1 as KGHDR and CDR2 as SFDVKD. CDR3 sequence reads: CATSDWTTSGIRTGELFF. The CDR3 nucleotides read TGTGCCACCAGTGATTGGACTACTAGCGGGATCAGGACCGGGGAGCTGTTTTTT.

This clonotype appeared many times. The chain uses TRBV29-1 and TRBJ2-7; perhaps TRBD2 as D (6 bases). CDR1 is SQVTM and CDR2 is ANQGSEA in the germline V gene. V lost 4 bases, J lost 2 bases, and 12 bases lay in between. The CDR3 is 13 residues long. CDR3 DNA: TGCAGCGTTGGGGATGCGGGGCCCTACGAGCAGTACTTC. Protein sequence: CSVGDAGPYEQYF.

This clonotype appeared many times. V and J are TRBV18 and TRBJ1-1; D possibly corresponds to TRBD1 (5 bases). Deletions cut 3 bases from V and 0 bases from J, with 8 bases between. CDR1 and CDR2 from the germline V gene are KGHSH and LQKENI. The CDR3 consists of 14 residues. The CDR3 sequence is CASSPTELNTEAFF. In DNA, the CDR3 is TGTGCCAGCTCACCGACAGAATTGAACACTGAAGCTTTCTTT.

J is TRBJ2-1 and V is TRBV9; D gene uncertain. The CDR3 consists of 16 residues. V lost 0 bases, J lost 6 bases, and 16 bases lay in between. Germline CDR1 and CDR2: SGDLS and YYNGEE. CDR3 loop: CASSVGNSQLANEQFF. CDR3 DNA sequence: TGTGCCAGCAGCGTAGGAAACTCCCAGTTAGCCAATGAGCAGTTCTTC.

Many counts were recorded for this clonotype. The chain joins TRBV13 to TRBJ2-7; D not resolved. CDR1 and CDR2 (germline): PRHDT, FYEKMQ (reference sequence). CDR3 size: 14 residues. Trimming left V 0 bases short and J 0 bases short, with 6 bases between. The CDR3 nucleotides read TGTGCCAGCAGCTTAGGCGTTACCTCCTACGAGCAGTACTTC. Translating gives CASSLGVTSYEQYF.

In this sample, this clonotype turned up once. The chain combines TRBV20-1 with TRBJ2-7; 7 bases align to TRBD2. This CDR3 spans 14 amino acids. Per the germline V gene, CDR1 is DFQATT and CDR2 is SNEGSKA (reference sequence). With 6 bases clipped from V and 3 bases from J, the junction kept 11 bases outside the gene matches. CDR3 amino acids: CSANSGLTDYEQYF. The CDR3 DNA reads TGCAGTGCCAATTCGGGACTAACTGACTACGAGCAGTACTTC.

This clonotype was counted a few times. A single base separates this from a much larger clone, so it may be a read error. The CDR3 spells CASSLGVSQETQYF. CDR3 nucleotide sequence: TGTGCCAGCAGCTTAGGGGTCAGCCAAGAGACCCAGTACTTC. The chain combines TRBV7-9 with TRBJ2-5, with D uncertain. The length of the CDR3 is 14 residues. Trimming removed 1 base from V and 1 base from J, with 7 bases in between. CDR1 and CDR2 from the germline V gene are SEHNR and FQNEAQ (reference sequence).

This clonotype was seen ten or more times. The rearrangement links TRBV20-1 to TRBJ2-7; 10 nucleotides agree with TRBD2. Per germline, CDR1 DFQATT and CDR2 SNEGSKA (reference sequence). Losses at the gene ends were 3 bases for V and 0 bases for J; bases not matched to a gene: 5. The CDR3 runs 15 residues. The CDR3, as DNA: TGCAGTGCTAGTGGGCTAGCGGGGGACTCCTACGAGCAGTACTTC. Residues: CSASGLAGDSYEQYF.

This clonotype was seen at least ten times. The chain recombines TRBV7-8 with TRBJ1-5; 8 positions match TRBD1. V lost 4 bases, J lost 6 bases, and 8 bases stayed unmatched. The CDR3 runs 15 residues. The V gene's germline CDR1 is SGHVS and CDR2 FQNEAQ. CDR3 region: CASSSGQGGGQPQHF. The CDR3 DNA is TGTGCCAGCAGCTCTGGACAGGGAGGGGGTCAGCCCCAGCATTTT.

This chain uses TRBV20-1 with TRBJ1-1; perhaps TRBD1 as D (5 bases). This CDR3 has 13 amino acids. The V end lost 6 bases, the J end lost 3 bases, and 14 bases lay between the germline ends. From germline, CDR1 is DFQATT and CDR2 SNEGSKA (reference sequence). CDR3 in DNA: TGCAGTGCCTCCGTCAGGGCGGACACTGAAGCTTTCTTT. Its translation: CSASVRADTEAFF.

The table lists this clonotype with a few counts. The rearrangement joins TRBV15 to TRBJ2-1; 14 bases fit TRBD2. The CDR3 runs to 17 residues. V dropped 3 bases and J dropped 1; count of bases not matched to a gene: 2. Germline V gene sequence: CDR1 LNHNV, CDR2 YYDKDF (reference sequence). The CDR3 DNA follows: TGTGCCACCAGCAGGGGACTAGCGGGAGTATCCTACAATGAGCAGTTCTTC. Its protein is CATSRGLAGVSYNEQFF.

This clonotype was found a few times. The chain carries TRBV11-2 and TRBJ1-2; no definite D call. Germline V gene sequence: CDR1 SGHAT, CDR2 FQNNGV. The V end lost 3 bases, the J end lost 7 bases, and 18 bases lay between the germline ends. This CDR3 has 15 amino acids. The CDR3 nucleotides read TGTGCCAGCAGCTTGGTTCGGTCGACGCTGGTTGGCTACACCTTC. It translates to CASSLVRSTLVGYTF.

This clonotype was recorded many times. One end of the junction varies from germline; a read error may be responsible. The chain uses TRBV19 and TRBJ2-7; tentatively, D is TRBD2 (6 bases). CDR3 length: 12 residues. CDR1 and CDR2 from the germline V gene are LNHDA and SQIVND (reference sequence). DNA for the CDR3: TGTGCCAGCAGTATGGGGGGCTACGAGCAGTACTTC. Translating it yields CASSMGGYEQYF.

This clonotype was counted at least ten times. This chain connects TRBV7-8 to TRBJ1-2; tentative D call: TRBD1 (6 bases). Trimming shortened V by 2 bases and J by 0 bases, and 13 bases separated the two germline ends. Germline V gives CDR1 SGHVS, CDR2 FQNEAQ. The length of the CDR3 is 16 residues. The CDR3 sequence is CASSLRGDTANYGYTF. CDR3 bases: TGTGCCAGCAGCTTAAGGGGGGACACCGCTAACTATGGCTACACCTTC. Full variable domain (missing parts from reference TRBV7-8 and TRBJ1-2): GAGVSQSPRYKVAKRGQDVALRCDPISGHVSLFWYQQALGQGPEFLTYFQNEAQLDKSGLPSDRFFAERPEGSVSTLKIQRTQQEDSAVYLCASSLRGDTANYGYTFGSGTRLTVV.

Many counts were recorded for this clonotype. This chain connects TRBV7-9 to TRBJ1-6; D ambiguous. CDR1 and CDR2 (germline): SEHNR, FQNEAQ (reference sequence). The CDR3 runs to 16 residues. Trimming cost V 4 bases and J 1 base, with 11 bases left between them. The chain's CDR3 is CASSSPLGSYNSPLHF. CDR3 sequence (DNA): TGTGCCAGCAGCTCGCCTTTAGGATCCTATAATTCACCCCTCCACTTT.

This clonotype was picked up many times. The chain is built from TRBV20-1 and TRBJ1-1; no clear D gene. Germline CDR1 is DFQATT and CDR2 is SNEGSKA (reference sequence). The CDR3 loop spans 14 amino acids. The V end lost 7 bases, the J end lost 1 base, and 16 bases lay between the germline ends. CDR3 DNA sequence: TGCAGTGGGGTGGAGGGAGTGGGGAACACTGAAGCTTTCTTT. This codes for CSGVEGVGNTEAFF.

CDR3 loop: CASSEMGSNQPQHF. The DNA for the CDR3 is TGTGCCAGCAGCGAAATGGGGAGCAATCAGCCCCAGCATTTT. The chain is built from TRBV13 and TRBJ1-5; D not resolved. This CDR3 is built from 14 residues. Germline values: CDR1 PRHDT, CDR2 FYEKMQ (reference sequence). V was cut by 5 bases and J by 1 base, with 9 bases left in between.

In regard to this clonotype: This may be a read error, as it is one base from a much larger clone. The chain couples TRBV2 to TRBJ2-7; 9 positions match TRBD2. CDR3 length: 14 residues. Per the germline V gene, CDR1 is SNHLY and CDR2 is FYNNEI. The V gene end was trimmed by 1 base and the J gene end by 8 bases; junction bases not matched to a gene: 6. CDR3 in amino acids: CASSEDGLASKQYF. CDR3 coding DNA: TGTGCCAGCAGTGAAGACGGACTAGCGTCCAAGCAGTACTTC.

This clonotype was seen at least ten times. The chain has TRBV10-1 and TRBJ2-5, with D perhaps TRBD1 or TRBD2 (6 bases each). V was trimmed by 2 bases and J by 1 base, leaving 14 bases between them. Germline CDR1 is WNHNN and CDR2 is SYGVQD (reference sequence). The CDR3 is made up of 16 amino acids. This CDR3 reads CASSETGAMGQETQYF. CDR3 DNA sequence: TGCGCCAGCAGTGAGACGGGGGCCATGGGCCAAGAGACCCAGTACTTC.

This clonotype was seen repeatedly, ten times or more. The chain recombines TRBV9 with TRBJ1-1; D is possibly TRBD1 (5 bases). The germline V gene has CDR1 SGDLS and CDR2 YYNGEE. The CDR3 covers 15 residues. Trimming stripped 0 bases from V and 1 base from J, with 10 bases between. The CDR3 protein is CASSVDRGPNTEAFF. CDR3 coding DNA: TGTGCCAGCAGCGTAGATAGGGGCCCGAACACTGAAGCTTTCTTT.

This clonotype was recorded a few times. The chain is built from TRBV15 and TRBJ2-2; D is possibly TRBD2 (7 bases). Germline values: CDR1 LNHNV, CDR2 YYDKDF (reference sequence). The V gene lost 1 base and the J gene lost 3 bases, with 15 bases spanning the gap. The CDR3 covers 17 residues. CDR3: CATSRVLSGGDTGELFF. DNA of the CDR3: TGTGCCACCAGCAGAGTCCTGTCGGGGGGCGACACCGGGGAGCTGTTTTTT.

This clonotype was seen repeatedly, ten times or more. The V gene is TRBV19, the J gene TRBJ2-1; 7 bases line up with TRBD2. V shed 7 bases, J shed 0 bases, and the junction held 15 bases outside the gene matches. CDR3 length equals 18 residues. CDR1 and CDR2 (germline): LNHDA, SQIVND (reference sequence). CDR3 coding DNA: TGTGCCAGTAAAAGGGCTAGCGGAGATCCGAGCTCCTACAATGAGCAGTTCTTC. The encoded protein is CASKRASGDPSSYNEQFF.